This T cell receptor (beta chain) was sequenced for a study of T cell responses to AZD1222 COVID-19 vaccine. Study-level findings and limits: The CD4 TCRs associated with vaccination extended across spike and predominated at 160-218 and 743-854.

Concerning this clone: Its antigen is not identified.

The CDR3 consists of 14 residues. Germline lookup yields CDR1 SEHNR and CDR2 FQNEAQ (reference sequence). Trimming at V came to 5 bases and at J to 3 bases, leaving 7 bases not matched to a gene. Measured with immunoSEQ multiplex PCR; TCRdb has only the in-frame clones, and not every one. This table has fewer than 200,000 clones, more than 80% appearing once. The gene calls are TRBV7-9 and TRBJ2-7; TRBD1 matches at 7 bases. This TCR was sampled from an adult in good health. Sequencing used peripheral blood, obtained on day 0 of AZD1222 vaccination. CDR3 sequence (DNA): TGTGCCAGCAGCGGTCGACAGGGACGCTACGAGCAGTACTTC. It is translated as CASSGRQGRYEQYF.